Listed here are 32 T cell receptor beta chains from one sample, sequenced in a study of blood T cells in healthy people across ages. The second PCR ran about 6 to 12 cycles with a sample-barcoded 5' primer and J-beta primers. MiXCR, run by TCRdb on the 5' RACE reads, gives a single entry per CDR3 protein. The sample contains 1.5 million to 2 million distinct CDR3 sequences, around 50% of which appear only once. Sequenced input: blood. These receptor sequences come from a woman aged 40 to 50 in good health.

This clonotype was seen only a few times. The genes are TRBV20-1 and TRBJ2-4, with 8 bases that match TRBD2. The CDR3 contains 13 residues. Germline CDR1 and CDR2: DFQATT and SNEGSKA (reference sequence). Germline trimming cut 4 bases from V and 13 bases from J; bases unmatched to any gene: 12. DNA of the CDR3: TGCAGTGCTATCCCGGGAGGGGCCCTAGAGCAGTACTTC. Amino acid sequence: CSAIPGGALEQYF.

This clonotype was counted only a few times. The chain links TRBV24-1 to TRBJ2-1; either TRBD1 or TRBD2 may supply D (6 bases each). The germline V and J ends were trimmed by 5 bases and 0 bases, with 19 bases remaining between them. CDR1 and CDR2 (germline): KGHDR, SFDVKD. The CDR3 contains 18 residues. CDR3 coding DNA: TGTGCCACCAGTGCGATCGGCATAGGGGGGCCCTCCTACAATGAGCAGTTCTTC. Translation gives CATSAIGIGGPSYNEQFF.

This clonotype has more than one count but fewer than ten. This chain uses TRBV20-1 with TRBJ2-7; D might be TRBD2 (5 bases). Germline values: CDR1 DFQATT, CDR2 SNEGSKA (reference sequence). The CDR3 spans 11 residues. V dropped 2 bases and J dropped 6 bases, with 8 bases sitting between them. The CDR3 DNA sequence: TGCAGTGCTAGACGAGCGGCCGAGCAGTACTTC. Residues: CSARRAAEQYF.

The rearrangement links TRBV13 to TRBJ2-5, with 8 bases that match TRBD2. Unmatched junction bases numbered 6, after V lost 1 base and J lost 8 bases. This CDR3 spans 14 amino acids. The germline V gene has CDR1 PRHDT and CDR2 FYEKMQ (reference sequence). This CDR3 reads CASSLELRGVTQYF. Here the CDR3 DNA reads TGTGCCAGCAGCTTAGAACTGCGGGGGGTAACCCAGTACTTC.

V gene TRBV4-1 combines with J gene TRBJ1-1; D might be TRBD1 (5 bases). The germline gives CDR1 MGHRA, CDR2 YSYEKL. The V end was cut by 3 bases, the J end by 5 bases, with 16 bases between. The CDR3 totals 15 residues. CDR3 loop: CASSHWGGERTEAFF. Written as DNA, the CDR3 is TGCGCCAGCAGCCATTGGGGGGGGGAGAGAACTGAAGCTTTCTTT.

This clonotype was counted only a few times. The chain recombines TRBV20-1 with TRBJ2-7; no clear D gene. CDR1 is DFQATT and CDR2 is SNEGSKA in the germline V gene (reference sequence). The CDR3 is 12 amino acids. The ends were cut back, 3 bases at V and 1 base at J, with 7 bases in the middle. The CDR3 loop reads CSARPVSYEQYF. In nucleotides, the CDR3 is TGCAGTGCTAGGCCCGTTTCCTACGAGCAGTACTTC.

The V call is TRBV28, the J call TRBJ2-7; 9 bases are a match to TRBD1. CDR1 is MDHEN and CDR2 is SYDVKM in the germline V gene. The CDR3 runs 15 residues. V shed 6 bases, J shed 1 base, and the junction held 7 bases outside the gene matches. CDR3 DNA sequence: TGTGCCAGCAGACAACAGGGGGCTGTGTCCTACGAGCAGTACTTC. This sequence encodes CASRQQGAVSYEQYF.

V and J are TRBV7-9 and TRBJ1-6, with 11 bases lining up with TRBD1. Per the germline V gene, CDR1 is SEHNR and CDR2 is FQNEAQ (reference sequence). Trimming removed 5 bases from V and 10 bases from J; junction bases left unmatched: 16. The length of the CDR3 is 18 residues. In DNA, the CDR3 is TGTGCCAGCAGCCGTACCACGAACCGGGACAGGGGGTACTCACCCCTCCACTTT. It encodes CASSRTTNRDRGYSPLHF.

As for this clonotype: Mismatch with germline at one junction end may stem from a read error. The chain joins TRBV29-1 to TRBJ2-1; D gene ambiguous. The CDR3 is 11 residues long. Germline values: CDR1 SQVTM, CDR2 ANQGSEA. The CDR3 loop is CGVPPSDEQFF. Here the CDR3 DNA reads TGCGGCGTGCCCCCGAGCGATGAGCAGTTCTTC.

The V and J genes are TRBV6-6 and TRBJ2-5, with a weak D call TRBD2 (7 bases). CDR3 length: 17 residues. The germline V gene has CDR1 MNHNY and CDR2 SVGAGI (reference sequence). Between the trimmed V and J ends, which lost 5 bases and 5 bases, there was a span of 24 bases. The CDR3 here is CASSPTISGGAGETQYF. The CDR3 bases are TGTGCCAGCAGTCCCACGATTAGTGGGGGGGCAGGGGAGACCCAGTACTTC.

The chain links TRBV13 to TRBJ1-2; TRBD1 matches at 7 bases. Germline values: CDR1 PRHDT, CDR2 FYEKMQ (reference sequence). The junction had 7 bases not matched to a gene; V was cut back by 5 bases and J by 7 bases. This CDR3 has 13 amino acids. This CDR3 reads CASSITRTGGYTF. Written as DNA, the CDR3 is TGTGCCAGCAGCATTACCCGGACAGGTGGCTACACCTTC.

The V gene is TRBV5-1, the J gene TRBJ2-5; D unresolved. V shed 6 bases and J shed 1 base, with 13 bases lying between them. This CDR3 comprises 14 residues. Germline V gene data show CDR1 as SGHRS and CDR2 as YFSETQ. Here the CDR3 reads CASKLTGPQETQYF. The DNA for the CDR3 is TGCGCCAGCAAGTTGACGGGTCCCCAAGAGACCCAGTACTTC.

V and J are TRBV4-1 and TRBJ2-1; possibly TRBD1 or TRBD2 for D (5 bases each). Between the trimmed V and J ends, which lost 3 bases and 7 bases, there was a span of 16 bases. CDR3 size: 15 residues. From germline, CDR1 is MGHRA and CDR2 YSYEKL. CDR3 protein: CASSHPGLEGNEQFF. The DNA of the CDR3 is TGCGCCAGCAGCCACCCGGGCCTCGAGGGGAATGAGCAGTTCTTC.

The rearrangement joins TRBV11-2 to TRBJ2-1; TRBD1 might be the D (5 bases). Germline V gene sequence: CDR1 SGHAT, CDR2 FQNNGV. This CDR3 is built from 14 residues. Trimming shortened V by 5 bases and J by 9 bases, and 17 bases separated the two germline ends. CDR3 sequence: CASSTMGRVGEQFF. The CDR3 DNA reads as TGTGCCAGCAGCACCATGGGCAGGGTCGGTGAGCAGTTCTTC.

V is TRBV7-2 and J is TRBJ2-7, with D perhaps given as TRBD1 or TRBD2 (5 bases each). Germline loops: CDR1 SGHTA, CDR2 FQGNSA. The CDR3 extends over 16 amino acids. V was pared by 5 bases and J by 3 bases, with 20 bases between. CDR3 sequence reads: CASSPELGRTYYEQYF. CDR3 bases: TGTGCCAGCAGCCCGGAACTGGGACGGACCTACTACGAGCAGTACTTC.

The V and J genes are TRBV20-1 and TRBJ2-2; 7 bases map to TRBD1. The CDR3 consists of 12 residues. After removal of 6 bases from V and 7 bases from J, the junction contained 5 bases not matched to a gene. Germline lookup yields CDR1 DFQATT and CDR2 SNEGSKA (reference sequence). The CDR3 reads CSAGRGHGELFF. Written as DNA, the CDR3 is TGCAGTGCCGGTAGGGGGCACGGGGAGCTGTTTTTT.

The chain employs TRBV19 and TRBJ2-1, with TRBD2 identical over 15 bases. This CDR3 has 16 amino acids. Per the germline V gene, CDR1 is LNHDA and CDR2 is SQIVND (reference sequence). After removal of 5 bases from V and 8 bases from J, the junction contained 7 bases not matched to a gene. The CDR3 region has the DNA TGTGCCAGTAGTTGGGGACTAGCGGGGGGCCAGGATGAGCAGTTCTTC. It yields the protein CASSWGLAGGQDEQFF.

V is TRBV13 and J is TRBJ2-7; the D is unclear. The assigned J gene may be wrong: the sequence end matches TRBJ2-5 better. Germline V gene lookup returns CDR1 PRHDT and CDR2 FYEKMQ (reference sequence). The CDR3 contains 15 residues. CDR3 residues: CASSFGSRVGETQYF. DNA for the CDR3: TGTGCCAGCAGCTTTGGGTCAAGGGTAGGAGAGACCCAGTACTTC.

For this clonotype: Germline and junction disagree at one end, which may indicate a read error. This chain links TRBV7-8 with TRBJ2-1; 9 bases fit TRBD2. Germline V gene lookup returns CDR1 SGHVS and CDR2 FQNEAQ. The CDR3 has 18 residues. The CDR3 here is CASSSSLAGQSSYNERFF. CDR3 in DNA: TGTGCCAGCAGCTCCTCTCTAGCGGGACAGAGCTCCTACAATGAGCGGTTCTTC.

The CDR3 protein is CASSGKGKPYEQYF. In DNA, the CDR3 is TGTGCCAGCAGTGGAAAGGGTAAACCCTACGAGCAGTACTTC. The genes are TRBV9 and TRBJ2-7; D call uncertain. V gave up 5 bases and J gave up 2 bases, with 14 bases separating them. This CDR3 comprises 14 residues. The V gene's germline CDR1 is SGDLS and CDR2 YYNGEE.

The chain links TRBV20-1 to TRBJ1-4, with D possibly matching TRBD1 (5 bases). Trimming left V 2 bases short and J 7 bases short, with 14 bases between. This CDR3 contains 14 residues. The germline V gene encodes CDR1 DFQATT and CDR2 SNEGSKA (reference sequence). The CDR3 loop reads CSARPSGRGEKLFF. The CDR3 bases are TGCAGTGCTAGACCCTCGGGGCGGGGTGAAAAACTGTTTTTT.

The J gene is TRBJ2-1, the V gene TRBV4-2; maybe TRBD1 (6 bases). Germline values: CDR1 LGHNA, CDR2 YNFKEQ. Between the trimmed V and J ends, which lost 4 bases and 4 bases, there was a span of 11 bases. This CDR3 has 14 residues. The CDR3 coding sequence is TGTGCCAGCAGCCCTGGGACACAATACAATGAGCAGTTCTTC. Its protein is CASSPGTQYNEQFF.

This clonotype was seen many times. The chain combines TRBV7-9 with TRBJ2-1; 7 bases map to TRBD2. The CDR3 covers 15 residues. CDR1 and CDR2 from the germline V gene are SEHNR and FQNEAQ (reference sequence). V gave up 5 bases and J gave up 12 bases; unmatched junction bases: 16. The CDR3 is CASSPGGGSRCMQFF. In DNA, the CDR3 is TGTGCCAGCAGCCCTGGGGGGGGGAGCCGCTGTATGCAGTTCTTC.

This clonotype was counted between two and nine times. The V gene is TRBV20-1, the J gene TRBJ1-2; 11 bases align to TRBD1. The V gene end was trimmed by 0 bases and the J gene end by 5 bases; junction bases not matched to a gene: 5. This CDR3 region has 15 residues. Germline CDR1 and CDR2: DFQATT and SNEGSKA (reference sequence). In DNA form, the CDR3 reads TGCAGTGCTAGAGAAACCCGGGACAGGGGGTATGGCTACACCTTC. It yields the protein CSARETRDRGYGYTF.

The chain combines TRBV11-2 with TRBJ1-2; 7 bases align to TRBD1. The germline gives CDR1 SGHAT, CDR2 FQNNGV. This CDR3 comprises 16 residues. After removal of 1 base from V and 5 bases from J, the junction contained 10 bases not matched to a gene. The chain's CDR3 is CASSLGSGTALYGYTF. The CDR3 DNA follows: TGTGCCAGCAGCTTAGGCTCTGGGACAGCTCTATATGGCTACACCTTC. The whole variable domain, filled in from reference TRBV11-2 and TRBJ1-2, reads EAGVAQSPRYKIIEKRQSVAFWCNPISGHATLYWYQQILGQGPKLLIQFQNNGVVDDSQLPKDRFSAERLKGVDSTLKIQPAKLEDSAVYLCASSLGSGTALYGYTFGSGTRLTVV.

This chain uses TRBV29-1 with TRBJ1-2, with unresolved D. Germline assignment: CDR1 SQVTM and CDR2 ANQGSEA. V lost 6 bases, J lost 6 bases, and 14 bases lay in between. CDR3 length equals 12 residues. This chain's CDR3 is CSVAEGYDGYTF. For the CDR3, the DNA is TGCAGCGTGGCCGAAGGCTATGATGGCTACACCTTC.

V is TRBV27 and J is TRBJ1-1; D is uncertain. The CDR3 loop spans 14 amino acids. The germline V gene encodes CDR1 MNHEY and CDR2 SMNVEV (reference sequence). V lost 4 bases and J 1 base, leaving 10 bases between the germline ends. The CDR3 here is CASSSRPTNTEAFF. Here the CDR3 DNA reads TGTGCCAGCAGTTCCAGGCCTACGAACACTGAAGCTTTCTTT.

The gene calls are TRBV12-3 or TRBV12-4 and TRBJ2-7; perhaps TRBD1 as D (6 bases). The CDR3 is 14 residues long. Trimming pared 11 bases from V and 12 bases from J, leaving 29 bases between. This chain's CDR3 is CAPGVVQGHGGRYF. The CDR3 DNA reads TGTGCCCCAGGGGTAGTGCAGGGGCACGGAGGAAGGTACTTC.

The chain links TRBV11-2 to TRBJ1-2, with TRBD1 as a possible D gene (5 bases). Looked up from germline, CDR1 is SGHAT and CDR2 is FQNNGV. Trimming removed 1 base at V and 4 bases at J, with 16 bases between. The length of the CDR3 is 16 residues. CDR3 residues: CASSLAPARDLYGYTF. The CDR3 DNA is TGTGCCAGCAGCTTAGCCCCGGCCAGGGACCTCTATGGCTACACCTTC.

The gene calls are TRBV12-5 and TRBJ2-1, with 14 bases fitting TRBD2. The J segment lost 10 bases and the V segment lost 0 bases, leaving 8 bases of the junction unmatched. The CDR3 is 17 residues long. Germline CDR1 reads LGHNT; CDR2 reads FRNRAP. The DNA of the CDR3 is TGTGCTAGTGGTTTGGTTTTGACTAGCGGGGGGGCGTACGAGCAGTTCTTC. Its translation is CASGLVLTSGGAYEQFF.

The gene calls are TRBV5-1 and TRBJ2-3; D gene unclear. The CDR3 is 13 residues long. Trimming removed 4 bases from V and 6 bases from J, with 12 bases in between. CDR1 and CDR2 from the germline V gene are SGHRS and YFSETQ. CDR3 nucleotides: TGCGCCAGCAGCCACCCTTTGAGGGATACGCAGTATTTT. Its translation is CASSHPLRDTQYF.

CDR3 DNA: TGTGCCAGCAGTCTACAGGGGGCGCCTCGCACAGATACGCAGTATTTT. It specifies CASSLQGAPRTDTQYF. The rearrangement links TRBV27 to TRBJ2-3, with 9 bases aligning to TRBD1. The CDR3 totals 16 residues. In germline, CDR1 is MNHEY, CDR2 SMNVEV (reference sequence). With V trimmed by 5 bases and J by 1 base, 7 bases remained unmatched.